This TCR beta chain is drawn from a study of early T cells in non-severe SARS-CoV-2 infection. Overall study results and limits: Missing private and CD4 specificities, VDJdb matching favored anti-spike CD8 responses.

This clonotype came up many times. Its antigen remains unknown. This CDR3 region has 15 residues. The V and J ends lost 5 bases and 2 bases respectively, with 14 bases between them. The germline V gene encodes CDR1 SGHTA and CDR2 FQGNSA. TCRdb fed the 5' RACE reads into MiXCR, producing one record per CDR3 protein. The profile shows approximately 31,000 distinct CDR3 sequences, roughly 5.9% of them singletons. V usage is TRBV7-2 and J usage is TRBJ2-3; D gene unclear. This sequence was found in an adult who was a healthcare worker with PCR-confirmed SARS-CoV-2 infection or an uninfected control (not recorded which). Sequenced input: whole blood. The CDR3 is CASSPLRTTTDTQYF. The DNA for the CDR3 is TGTGCCAGCAGCCCACTTAGGACCACCACAGATACGCAGTATTTT.